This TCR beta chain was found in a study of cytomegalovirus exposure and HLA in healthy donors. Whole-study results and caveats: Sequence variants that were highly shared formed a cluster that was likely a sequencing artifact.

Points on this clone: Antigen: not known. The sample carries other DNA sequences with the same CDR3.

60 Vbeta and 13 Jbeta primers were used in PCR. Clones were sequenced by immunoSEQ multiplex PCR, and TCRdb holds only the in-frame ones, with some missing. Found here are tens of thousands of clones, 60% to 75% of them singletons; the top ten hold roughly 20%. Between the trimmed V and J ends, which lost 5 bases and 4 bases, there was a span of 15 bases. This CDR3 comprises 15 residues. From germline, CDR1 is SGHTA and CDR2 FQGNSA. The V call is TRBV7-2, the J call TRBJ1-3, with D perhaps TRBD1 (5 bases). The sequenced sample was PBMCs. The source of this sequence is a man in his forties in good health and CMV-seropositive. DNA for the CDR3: TGTGCCAGCAGCCTGTGGGGGGTAGGCGGAAACACCATATATTTT. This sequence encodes CASSLWGVGGNTIYF.